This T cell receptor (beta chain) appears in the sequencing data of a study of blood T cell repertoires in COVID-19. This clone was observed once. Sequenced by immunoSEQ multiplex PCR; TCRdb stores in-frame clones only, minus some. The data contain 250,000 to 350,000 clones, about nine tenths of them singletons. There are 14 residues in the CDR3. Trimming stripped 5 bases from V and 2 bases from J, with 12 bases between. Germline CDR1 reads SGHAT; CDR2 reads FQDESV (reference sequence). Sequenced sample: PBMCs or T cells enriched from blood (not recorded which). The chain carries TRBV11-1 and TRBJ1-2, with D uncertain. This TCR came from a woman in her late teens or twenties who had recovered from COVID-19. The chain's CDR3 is CASSPRVQNYGYTF. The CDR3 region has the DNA TGTGCCAGCAGCCCCCGGGTTCAGAACTATGGCTACACCTTC.